These 23 T cell receptor beta chains were sequenced from one sample in a study of cytomegalovirus exposure and HLA in healthy donors. Generated by immunoSEQ multiplex PCR, the TCRdb table keeps only in-frame clones and is missing some. The sample contains some 63,000 clones, 80% to 90% of which appear only once. Sequenced sample: PBMCs. The receptors here all came from a woman between 18 and 29 years old in good health and CMV-seronegative.

V usage is TRBV15 and J usage is TRBJ1-2; no reliable D call. Germline assignment: CDR1 LNHNV and CDR2 YYDKDF (reference sequence). The CDR3 has 13 residues. V was cut by 6 bases and J by 0 bases, with 8 bases left in between. The CDR3 DNA is TGTGCCACCAGACCGGGTCCTAACTATGGCTACACCTTC. Protein sequence: CATRPGPNYGYTF.

The V and J genes are TRBV6-5 and TRBJ1-6; TRBD1 aligns across 9 bases. CDR1 and CDR2 (germline): MNHEY, SVGAGI. The CDR3 is 15 amino acids. Trimming at V came to 6 bases and at J to 4 bases, leaving 4 bases not matched to a gene. The CDR3 sequence is CASRRDREYNSPLHF. DNA of the CDR3: TGTGCCAGCAGACGGGACAGGGAGTATAATTCACCCCTCCACTTT.

The chain has TRBV6-6 and TRBJ2-1; D is perhaps TRBD1 (5 bases). In germline, CDR1 is MNHNY, CDR2 SVGAGI (reference sequence). There are 15 residues in the CDR3. The germline V and J ends were trimmed by 0 bases and 7 bases, with 13 bases remaining between them. The CDR3 is CASSYSKGMGNEQFF. The CDR3 DNA reads as TGTGCCAGCAGTTACTCAAAGGGGATGGGGAATGAGCAGTTCTTC.

This chain joins TRBV6-1 and TRBJ2-2, with D hard to call. Trimming left V 2 bases short and J 6 bases short, with 7 bases between. CDR1 is MNHNS, CDR2 SASEGT, per germline. CDR3 length equals 13 residues. The DNA of the CDR3 is TGTGCCAGCAGTGAATTTTATGCCGGGGAGCTGTTTTTT. As protein: CASSEFYAGELFF.

The chain is built from TRBV19 and TRBJ2-4, with D perhaps matching TRBD1 (6 bases). In germline, CDR1 is LNHDA, CDR2 SQIVND (reference sequence). V lost 6 bases and J lost 2, with 20 bases in between. The length of the CDR3 is 17 residues. CDR3 sequence (DNA): TGTGCCAGTAGCCGAACAGGGCAGGGTTTGACCAAAAACATTCAGTACTTC. Translation gives CASSRTGQGLTKNIQYF.

This chain joins TRBV6-1 and TRBJ2-1; 12 nucleotides line up with TRBD2. The CDR3 spans 14 residues. V shed 8 bases and J 5 bases; nucleotides not matched to a gene: 4. In germline, CDR1 is MNHNS, CDR2 SASEGT. In DNA, the CDR3 is TGTGCCAGCGTATGGACTAGCGGGGACAATGAGCAGTTCTTC. Translation: CASVWTSGDNEQFF.

CDR3 nucleotides: TGTGCCAGCAGCACTTCAGGGGGTCCCTCCTACGAGCAGTACTTC. This gives the protein CASSTSGGPSYEQYF. The V gene is TRBV6-1, the J gene TRBJ2-7, with 7 bases lining up with TRBD1. CDR1 and CDR2 from the germline V gene are MNHNS and SASEGT. The V gene end was trimmed by 6 bases and the J gene end by 0 bases; junction bases not matched to a gene: 8. The CDR3 spans 15 residues.

The genes are TRBV2 and TRBJ2-7; no reliable D call. This CDR3 has 12 amino acids. Germline assignment: CDR1 SNHLY and CDR2 FYNNEI. Trimming took 10 bases from V and 1 from J, leaving 11 bases between them. For the CDR3, the DNA is TGTGCCATACAGACGGTATCCTACGAGCAGTACTTC. Protein product: CAIQTVSYEQYF.

J is TRBJ2-7 and V is TRBV27; D is perhaps TRBD1 (6 bases). Trimming left V 6 bases short and J 9 bases short, with 18 bases between. This CDR3 has 13 amino acids. Germline V CDR1 and CDR2: MNHEY, SMNVEV (reference sequence). Here the CDR3 reads CASRPDRTATQYF. In DNA, the CDR3 is TGTGCCAGCAGACCCGACAGGACTGCGACGCAGTACTTC.

The CDR3 sequence is CASRDRVEDTQYF. The CDR3 coding sequence is TGTGCCAGCAGGGACAGGGTGGAAGATACGCAGTATTTT. The V and J genes are TRBV6-6 and TRBJ2-3, with 8 bases aligning to TRBD1. V trimming: 6 bases; J trimming: 5 bases; junction bases outside the gene matches: 4. Looked up from germline, CDR1 is MNHNY and CDR2 is SVGAGI (reference sequence). This CDR3 has 13 amino acids.

The gene calls are TRBV6-5 and TRBJ2-7; D is possibly TRBD1 (6 bases). V gave up 8 bases and J gave up 0 bases, with 11 bases separating them. CDR1 and CDR2 from the germline V gene are MNHEY and SVGAGI. CDR3 length: 13 amino acids. For the CDR3, the DNA is TGTGCCAGCGGGGTAGGGGGCTCCTACGAGCAGTACTTC. Translation gives CASGVGGSYEQYF.

V is TRBV7-8 and J is TRBJ2-1; a weak D match, TRBD1 (6 bases). Trimming took off 10 bases at V and 5 bases at J, with 18 bases between the two ends. CDR1 is SGHVS, CDR2 FQNEAQ, per germline. The CDR3 loop spans 14 amino acids. The CDR3 coding sequence is TGTGCCACGGGAAGGAAGGGGGAAGACAATGAGCAGTTCTTC. Amino acids: CATGRKGEDNEQFF.

The chain links TRBV6-1 to TRBJ2-1; the match to TRBD1 covers 9 bases. The V gene's germline CDR1 is MNHNS and CDR2 SASEGT. V dropped 2 bases and J dropped 4; count of bases not matched to a gene: 12. This CDR3 spans 18 amino acids. The CDR3 sequence: CASSEQVLWTGEYNEQFF. The CDR3 region has the DNA TGTGCCAGCAGTGAACAGGTCCTTTGGACAGGGGAATACAATGAGCAGTTCTTC.

V and J are TRBV29-1 and TRBJ2-1, with 10 bases lining up with TRBD2. Germline CDR1 and CDR2: SQVTM and ANQGSEA. This CDR3 has 16 residues. V shed 2 bases, J shed 12 bases, and the junction held 16 bases outside the gene matches. CDR3 region: CSVEPYKREGLFGQFF. CDR3 nucleotide sequence: TGCAGCGTTGAACCGTATAAGCGGGAGGGCCTATTTGGGCAGTTCTTC.

The V call is TRBV7-2, the J call TRBJ2-7; perhaps TRBD1 as D (6 bases). The ends were cut back, 5 bases at V and 5 bases at J, with 19 bases in the middle. The CDR3 totals 15 residues. Germline V gene sequence: CDR1 SGHTA, CDR2 FQGNSA. CDR3 sequence reads: CASSLRGSSGDEQYF. In DNA form, the CDR3 reads TGTGCCAGCAGCCTAAGGGGTTCTTCAGGGGACGAGCAGTACTTC.

The chain joins TRBV5-1 to TRBJ2-1; the match to TRBD1 covers 11 bases. The germline V gene encodes CDR1 SGHRS and CDR2 YFSETQ. Trimming cost V 5 bases and J 8 bases; bases outside gene matches: 6. This CDR3 is 14 amino acids long. CDR3 sequence reads: CASSPGTGGDEQFF. CDR3 bases: TGCGCCAGCAGTCCCGGGACAGGGGGGGATGAGCAGTTCTTC.

The chain links TRBV28 to TRBJ1-1; D is uncertain. Trimming stripped 4 bases from V and 2 bases from J, with 5 bases between. The CDR3 length is 12 residues. Germline lookup yields CDR1 MDHEN and CDR2 SYDVKM. In DNA form, the CDR3 reads TGTGCCAGCAGTTGGAGCAACACTGAAGCTTTCTTT. Its translation: CASSWSNTEAFF. Together with reference TRBV28 and TRBJ1-1, the CDR3 gives the full variable domain: DVKVTQSSRYLVKRTGEKVFLECVQDMDHENMFWYRQDPGLGLRLIYFSYDVKMKEKGDIPEGYSVSREKKERFSLILESASTNQTSMYLCASSWSNTEAFFGQGTRLTVV.

The genes are TRBV28 and TRBJ1-2, with D possibly being TRBD1 (5 bases). Germline-derived CDR1 and CDR2 are MDHEN and SYDVKM. Trimming removed 5 bases from V and 3 bases from J, with 10 bases in between. This CDR3 is 13 amino acids long. CDR3 sequence: CASSTQGDYGYTF. DNA of the CDR3: TGTGCCAGCAGTACCCAGGGCGACTATGGCTACACCTTC.

In nucleotides, the CDR3 is TGTGCCAGCAGGACTGACAGAATGAACACTGAAGCTTTCTTT. Its translation: CASRTDRMNTEAFF. This chain uses TRBV28 with TRBJ1-1; D is possibly TRBD1 (5 bases). The germline V and J ends were trimmed by 6 bases and 0 bases, with 11 bases remaining between them. The CDR3 runs 14 residues. The germline V gene has CDR1 MDHEN and CDR2 SYDVKM.

This chain uses TRBV6-5 with TRBJ2-5; 7 bases are a match to TRBD2. This CDR3 region has 16 residues. V lost 0 bases, J lost 4 bases, and 8 bases stayed unmatched. Per germline, CDR1 MNHEY and CDR2 SVGAGI. CDR3 DNA sequence: TGTGCCAGCAGTTACTCCGGGAGGCCGGGTGGAGAGACCCAGTACTTC. Its translation: CASSYSGRPGGETQYF.

The rearrangement links TRBV4-2 to TRBJ2-5; TRBD2 agrees at 10 bases. There are 16 residues in the CDR3. Germline-derived CDR1 and CDR2 are LGHNA and YNFKEQ. Trimming at V came to 0 bases and at J to 4 bases, leaving 5 bases not matched to a gene. CDR3: CASSQDTAGGGETQYF. Written as DNA, the CDR3 is TGTGCCAGCAGCCAAGATACAGCGGGAGGGGGAGAGACCCAGTACTTC.

The chain employs TRBV19 and TRBJ1-4; 8 positions agree with TRBD1. Germline loops: CDR1 LNHDA, CDR2 SQIVND (reference sequence). V lost 5 bases and J lost 8; bases outside the gene matches: 10. The CDR3 covers 15 residues. The CDR3 region has the DNA TGTGCCAGTAGTCTCAACGCAGGGGGCATAGAAAAACTGTTTTTT. It encodes CASSLNAGGIEKLFF.

This chain connects TRBV19 to TRBJ2-2; TRBD2 matches 9 bases. The CDR3 spans 15 residues. V shed 6 bases, J shed 5 bases, and the junction held 7 bases outside the gene matches. Germline CDR1 is LNHDA and CDR2 is SQIVND (reference sequence). The CDR3 sequence: CASSPLAGVTGELFF. The CDR3 DNA reads as TGTGCCAGTAGCCCCTTAGCGGGAGTAACCGGGGAGCTGTTTTTT.